This note documents a single TCR beta chain sequence. Its antigen is currently not known. Base qualities were left out, and no much larger clone turns up one base away. CDR1 DFQATT and CDR2 SNEGSKA were looked up in the germline V gene (reference sequence). Taken from cysteine to phenylalanine, the CDR3 has 12 residues. The entry retains the CDR3 DNA only, 36 bases that are in frame from base 1. Deletion took 5 bases off V and 2 bases off J, with a span of 9 bases between the germline ends. The source of the sample is a study of vaccination and CD4 T cells after COVID-19 (dated by TCRdb to 2022 to 2024). Context from the whole study: SARS-CoV-2 positivity had been established in the convalescent patients by nasal swab PCR, and mild disease was recorded in under ten of these patients and severe disease in one. Six males and four females were included in the convalescent cohort, with two Hispanic individuals, seven Caucasians, two Asians and one multiracial person represented. Post-COVID blood samples from convalescent patients were collected a median of roughly 100 days after diagnosis, with a range of 35 to 161 days. Each participant got two doses of either the Pfizer-BioNTech BNT162b2 vaccine (n=8) or the Moderna mRNA-1273 vaccine (n=2). Overlapping spike peptide pools from SARS-CoV-2 and from the common cold coronaviruses HCoV-NL63, HCoV-OC43 and HCoV-229E were used as culture stimuli. The spike-specific CD4+ TCR repertoire was compared before and after mRNA vaccination in approximately ten COVID-19 convalescent patients and a few infection-naive healthy vaccine recipients. As controls, cultures received a CEFX viral epitope pool (the positive control), an HIV-1 Nef peptide pool (the negative control), or no peptide at all. The time from the second vaccine dose to post-vaccine blood sampling had a median of roughly 70 days and ranged from roughly 13 to 241 days. Overall results and qualifications from the work: The study included relatively few convalescent patients and did not analyze early timepoints after natural infection. Of the vaccine-specific clones in convalescent patients, 304 of 307, or nearly all, reacted only to SARS-CoV-2 spike and did not cross-react with common cold coronaviruses. Although the median number of SARS-CoV-2-reactive clonotypes went up from roughly 23 after infection to around 40 after vaccination, the increase was not significant. In convalescent patients, a median about 90% of post-vaccine SARS-CoV-2-reactive clones were detected only after vaccination, and vaccine-specific priming was suggested by this finding.

Reading the label with the study, this specimen's treatment or condition is: roughly nine-day PBMC culture with coronavirus spike peptide pools or control peptides (ViraFEST assay). The ViraFEST assay was used in the study, in which antigen-specific T cells were expanded with peptide pools and expanded clonotypes were subsequently identified by TCR sequencing. The positive SARS-CoV-2 PCR tests of the convalescent patients were dated from March to December 2020, before the Alpha, Beta and Delta variants emerged in the United States. Each well held about 2.2 million PBMCs cultured in IMDM containing approximately 5.3% human AB serum and 9 to 10 IU/ml IL-2, with about 9.4 ug/ml peptide pools added. Half of the culture medium was replaced with fresh IL-2-containing medium on days 3 and 7. After 10 to 11 days of culture, CD4+ T cells were isolated by negative selection with the EasySep CD4+ T cell isolation kit. Ficoll-Paque Plus gradient centrifugation was used to isolate PBMCs from whole blood, and the isolated PBMCs were then either used fresh or cryopreserved at -140C. In general, triplicate wells were set up for every culture condition.

The library was built by means of PCR. TCR sequencing of DNA from cultured CD4+ T cells used the Oncomine TCR Beta short-read assay at the Johns Hopkins FTIC core. The QIAamp micro DNA kit was used to extract genomic DNA from the cultured CD4+ T cells. The Oncomine TCR Beta libraries from cultured CD4+ T cells were pooled using unique dual indexes and then sequenced on an Illumina iSeq 100. In the paper's pipeline: Non-productive sequences were removed, and CDR3s not starting with C, not ending with F or W, or shorter than 7 amino acids were discarded. The MANAFEST web application was used to identify antigen-specific clonotypes by comparing peptide-stimulated wells against reference wells and other culture wells. To be called positive, a clone needed an FDR below 0.05, an odds ratio above 5, and a productive frequency above 0.1% in at least two of three replicate wells. A clonotype was classed as cross-reactive if the clonotype showed significant expansion both in SARS-CoV-2 spike wells and in at least one common cold coronavirus spike condition. Levenshtein distances (stringdist) and unrooted phylogenetic trees (ape) in R version 3.6.1 were used to assess CDR3 homology. Starting from the raw public reads, TCRdb applied fastp trimming at Q25, assembled clones with MiXCR and retained in-frame beta chains. Rows merge per CDR3 protein into single entries with the most common DNA and genes. TCRdb, rather than the study authors, made the V and J calls. This sample is represented by 15,000 to 18,000 distinct CDR3 sequences; about 39% of them were singletons. The ten largest make up about 5.6% of the sample.

The TCR sequence derives from a human donor who had recovered from COVID-19. The sequence is built from TRBV20-1 and TRBJ1-1; the D gene is possibly TRBD1, with 5 bases matching. Specimen: CD4+ T cells from blood, cultured in vitro, collected before SARS-CoV-2 vaccination. The DNA sequence is given as TGCAGTGCTTCTGACAGAAACACTGAAGCTTTCTTT. It is translated as CSASDRNTEAFF.